The T cell receptor beta chain described here comes from a study of STAT3 mutations in large granular lymphocyte leukemia. The CDR3 extends over 11 amino acids. The germline CDR1 and CDR2 sequences are MGHDK and SYGVNS. The V end lost 4 bases, the J end lost 11 bases, and 11 bases lay between the germline ends. Assay used: immunoSEQ multiplex PCR; TCRdb lists only in-frame clones, some missing. The table records around 5,400 clones, 46% of them present only once. As concerns this clone: Its antigen remains unknown.

Findings and limits, study-wide: In several patients, dominant TCR clone burden exceeded STAT3 mutant burden, suggesting STAT3 mutation arose secondarily. In about 35% of the 18 patients, new TCR clonotypes emerged after therapy. Every T-LGLL patient had at least one immunodominant TCRbeta clonotype.

The sequence was collected from a woman between 70 and 85 years old with T-cell large granular lymphocyte leukemia. Some clones in this sample may be carry-over from other donors' samples. The J gene is TRBJ1-2, the V gene TRBV25-1; D gene ambiguous. Sequenced material: peripheral blood mononuclear cells. CDR3 sequence reads: CASSGATIYTF. CDR3 nucleotide sequence: TGTGCCAGCAGTGGAGCGACTATTTACACCTTC.